This T cell receptor beta chain was sequenced during a study of Ad26.COV2.S vaccination and SARS-CoV-2 variants. Study at large: The study gave Ad26.COV2.S intramuscularly, once or twice 56 days apart. Study-level results: In vaccinated individuals, spike-specific CD8+ and CD4+ T cell responses reportedly displayed substantial breadth.

Specified treatment: about 20 received Ad26.COV2.S at low or high dose, single or two shots; 5 received placebo; per-sample allocation not given. At day 63 after the first vaccine or placebo injection, samples were drawn. V shed 7 bases and J shed 1 base, with 4 bases lying between them. The germline V gene encodes CDR1 ENHRY and CDR2 SYGVKD. This CDR3 region has 11 residues. The assay was immunoSEQ multiplex PCR, and TCRdb's table has in-frame clones only and misses some. The sample holds about 680,000 clones, around 92% seen once. Note on this clone: Its specificity is unknown.

Sequencing used peripheral blood, obtained in a trial of Ad26.COV2.S vaccine versus placebo. The sequence derives from a person between 18 and 59 years old who received the Ad26.COV2.S COVID-19 vaccine or a placebo. The chain joins TRBV10-3 to TRBJ1-1; D is uncertain. CDR3 protein: CAIKQNTEAFF. In nucleotides, the CDR3 is TGTGCCATCAAACAGAACACTGAAGCTTTCTTT.